The clone carrying this T cell receptor (beta chain) was detected once. V lost 4 bases, J lost 8 bases, and 10 bases stayed unmatched. The CDR3 length is 14 residues. Germline assignment: CDR1 MNHNS and CDR2 SASEGT. This entry belongs to a study of T cell changes during pregnancy in multiple sclerosis. Sequencing used immunoSEQ multiplex PCR; TCRdb keeps in-frame clones, though not all of them. The table records about 42,000 clones, around 84% of them present only once. The sequences come from CD4+ T cells from peripheral blood mononuclear cells, collected before pregnancy. The TCR originated in a female donor with multiple sclerosis, enrolled in a pregnancy study. The chain carries TRBV6-1 and TRBJ2-5; 7 nucleotides line up with TRBD2. CDR3: CASSVGGTIVTQYF. CDR3 in DNA: TGTGCCAGCAGTGTGGGGGGGACGATTGTAACCCAGTACTTC.